This TCR beta chain is from a study of vaccination effects on CD4 cells after COVID-19. Turning to the study itself: Post-vaccine sample collection fell at a median of 72 days after the second dose. Study-wide results and limits: Convalescent patients in the study were few, and early post-infection timepoints were absent. Whether induced by infection or by vaccine, clones showed marked clonal contraction late after vaccination.

Antigen-specific CD4+ T cells were expanded with viral peptide pools in the ViraFEST assay before sequencing. CD4+ T cells were isolated after around 9 days of culture. All participants had two doses of either the BNT162b2 or mRNA-1273 vaccine. Half-medium exchanges with IL-2 medium took place on days 3 and 7. Sequenced by immunoSEQ multiplex PCR; TCRdb stores in-frame clones only, minus some. The profile shows tens of thousands of clones, 73% of them singletons. V gave up 5 bases and J gave up 1 base, with 8 bases separating them. Germline V CDR1 and CDR2: SEHNR, FQNEAQ (reference sequence). This CDR3 region has 13 residues. Turning to this clone: Its antigen remains unknown.

V and J are TRBV7-9 and TRBJ1-1; unclear D gene. The receptor's source is a human donor who received a COVID-19 vaccine. Sequencing used CD4+ T cells from PBMCs cultured with HCoV-229E spike peptides, obtained after COVID-19 vaccination. In DNA form, the CDR3 reads TGTGCCAGCAGCCCAGTTGGGAACACTGAAGCTTTCTTT. Residues: CASSPVGNTEAFF.